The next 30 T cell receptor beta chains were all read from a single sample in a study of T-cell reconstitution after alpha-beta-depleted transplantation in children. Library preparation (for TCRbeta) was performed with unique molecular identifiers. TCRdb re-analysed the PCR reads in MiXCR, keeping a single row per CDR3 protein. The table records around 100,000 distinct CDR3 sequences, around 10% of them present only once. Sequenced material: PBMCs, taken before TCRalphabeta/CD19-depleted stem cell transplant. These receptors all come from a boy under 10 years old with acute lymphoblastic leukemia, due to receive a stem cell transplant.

Here the CDR3 reads CASSLAGVATNEKLFF. CDR3 sequence (DNA): TGTGCCAGCAGCTTAGCGGGTGTAGCAACTAATGAAAAACTGTTTTTT. The rearrangement joins TRBV7-6 to TRBJ1-4; D gene unclear. The CDR3 loop spans 16 amino acids. CDR1 and CDR2 (germline): SGHVS, FNYEAQ. Trimming took 0 bases from V and 0 from J, leaving 8 bases between them.

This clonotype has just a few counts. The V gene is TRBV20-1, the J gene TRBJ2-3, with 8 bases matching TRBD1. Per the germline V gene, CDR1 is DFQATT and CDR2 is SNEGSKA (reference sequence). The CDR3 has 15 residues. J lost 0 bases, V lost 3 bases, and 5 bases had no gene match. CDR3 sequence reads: CSARTGATSTDTQYF. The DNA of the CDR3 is TGCAGTGCTAGGACAGGGGCGACTAGCACAGATACGCAGTATTTT.

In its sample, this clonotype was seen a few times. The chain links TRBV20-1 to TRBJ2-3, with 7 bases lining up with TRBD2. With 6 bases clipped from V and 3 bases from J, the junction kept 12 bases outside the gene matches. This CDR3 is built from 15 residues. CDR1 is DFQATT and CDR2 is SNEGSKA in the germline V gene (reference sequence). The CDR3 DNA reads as TGCAGTGCCGGGAGGCGGGAGTATGGTACAGATACGCAGTATTTT. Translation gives CSAGRREYGTDTQYF.

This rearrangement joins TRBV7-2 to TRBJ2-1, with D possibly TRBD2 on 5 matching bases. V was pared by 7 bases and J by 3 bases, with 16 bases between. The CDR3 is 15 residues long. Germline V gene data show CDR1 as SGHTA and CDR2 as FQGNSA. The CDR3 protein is CASTMETGSYNEQFF. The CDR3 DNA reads TGTGCCAGCACAATGGAGACGGGGAGCTACAATGAGCAGTTCTTC.

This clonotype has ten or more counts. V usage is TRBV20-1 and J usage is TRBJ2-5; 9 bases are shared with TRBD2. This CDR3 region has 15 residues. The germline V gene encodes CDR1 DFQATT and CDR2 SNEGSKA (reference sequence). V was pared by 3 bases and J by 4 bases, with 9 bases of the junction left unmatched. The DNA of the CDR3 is TGCAGTGCTAGTGCCGGGACTAGCACGCGAGAGACCCAGTACTTC. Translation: CSASAGTSTRETQYF.

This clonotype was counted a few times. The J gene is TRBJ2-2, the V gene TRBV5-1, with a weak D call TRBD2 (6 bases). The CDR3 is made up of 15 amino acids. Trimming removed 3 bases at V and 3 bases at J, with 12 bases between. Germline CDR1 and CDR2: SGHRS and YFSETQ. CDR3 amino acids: CASSSSSEYTGELFF. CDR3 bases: TGCGCCAGCAGCTCGTCTAGCGAGTACACCGGGGAGCTGTTTTTT.

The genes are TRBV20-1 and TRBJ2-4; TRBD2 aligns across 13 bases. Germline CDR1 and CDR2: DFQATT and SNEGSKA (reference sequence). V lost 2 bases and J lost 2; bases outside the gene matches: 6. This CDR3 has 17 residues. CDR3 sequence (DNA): TGCAGTGCTAGACCACTAGCGGGAGGGGACCCCAAAAACATTCAGTACTTC. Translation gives CSARPLAGGDPKNIQYF.

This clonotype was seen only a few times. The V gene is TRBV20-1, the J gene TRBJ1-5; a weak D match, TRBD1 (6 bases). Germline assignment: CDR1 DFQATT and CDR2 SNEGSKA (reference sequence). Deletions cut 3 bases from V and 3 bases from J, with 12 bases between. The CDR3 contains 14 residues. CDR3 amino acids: CSASYGQNNQPQHF. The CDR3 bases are TGCAGTGCTAGCTATGGACAGAACAATCAGCCCCAGCATTTT.

The CDR3 sequence is CASRILHGDGGNYNQPQHF. Here the CDR3 DNA reads TGTGCCAGCAGAATCTTACACGGAGATGGGGGTAACTACAATCAGCCCCAGCATTTT. This rearrangement joins TRBV2 to TRBJ1-5; D is perhaps TRBD1 (5 bases). V gave up 6 bases and J gave up 3 bases, with 27 bases separating them. CDR1 and CDR2 from the germline V gene are SNHLY and FYNNEI. This CDR3 has 19 residues.

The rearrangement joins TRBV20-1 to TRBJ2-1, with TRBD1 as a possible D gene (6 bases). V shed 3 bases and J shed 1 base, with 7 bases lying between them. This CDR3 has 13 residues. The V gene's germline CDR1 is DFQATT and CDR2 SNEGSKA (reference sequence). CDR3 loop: CSASQGSYNEQFF. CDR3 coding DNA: TGCAGTGCTAGTCAGGGGTCCTACAATGAGCAGTTCTTC.

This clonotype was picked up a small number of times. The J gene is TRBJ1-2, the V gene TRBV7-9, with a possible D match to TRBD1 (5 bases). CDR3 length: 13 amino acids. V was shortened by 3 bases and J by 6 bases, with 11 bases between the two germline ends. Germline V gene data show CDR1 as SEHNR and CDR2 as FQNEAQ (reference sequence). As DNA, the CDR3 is TGTGCCAGCAGCTTCGGGAGAGGGGATGGCTACACCTTC. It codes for CASSFGRGDGYTF.

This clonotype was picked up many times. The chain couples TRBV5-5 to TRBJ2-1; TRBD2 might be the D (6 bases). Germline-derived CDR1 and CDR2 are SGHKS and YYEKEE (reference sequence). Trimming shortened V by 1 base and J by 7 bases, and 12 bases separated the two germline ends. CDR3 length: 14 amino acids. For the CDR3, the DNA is TGTGCCAGCAGCTTGATAAGTGGGGGGAATGAGCAGTTCTTC. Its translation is CASSLISGGNEQFF.

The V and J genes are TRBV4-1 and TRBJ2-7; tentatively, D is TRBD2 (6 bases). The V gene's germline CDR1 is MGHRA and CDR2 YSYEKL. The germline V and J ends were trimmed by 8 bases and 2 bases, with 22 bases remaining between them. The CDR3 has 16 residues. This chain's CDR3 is CASQEAPSALTYEQYF. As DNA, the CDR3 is TGCGCCAGCCAAGAAGCCCCTAGCGCGCTAACCTACGAGCAGTACTTC.

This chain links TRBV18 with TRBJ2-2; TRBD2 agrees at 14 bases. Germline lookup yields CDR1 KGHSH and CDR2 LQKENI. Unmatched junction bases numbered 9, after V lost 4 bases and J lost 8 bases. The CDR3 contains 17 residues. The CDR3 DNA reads TGTGCCAGCTCACTACGCGGGACTAGCGGGAGACTTGGGGAGCTGTTTTTT. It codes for CASSLRGTSGRLGELFF.

In DNA, the CDR3 is TGTGCCAGCAGCTTAGATGGCCGCAACGAAAAACTGTTTTTT. Protein sequence: CASSLDGRNEKLFF. The chain couples TRBV11-2 to TRBJ1-4; D is uncertain. The germline CDR1 and CDR2 sequences are SGHAT and FQNNGV. Trimming removed 0 bases at V and 8 bases at J, with 10 bases between. There are 14 residues in the CDR3.

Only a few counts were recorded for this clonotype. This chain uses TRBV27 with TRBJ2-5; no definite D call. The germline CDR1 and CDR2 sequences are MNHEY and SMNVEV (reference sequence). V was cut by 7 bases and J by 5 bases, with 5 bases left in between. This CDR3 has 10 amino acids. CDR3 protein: CASMGETQYF. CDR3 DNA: TGTGCCAGCATGGGGGAGACCCAGTACTTC.

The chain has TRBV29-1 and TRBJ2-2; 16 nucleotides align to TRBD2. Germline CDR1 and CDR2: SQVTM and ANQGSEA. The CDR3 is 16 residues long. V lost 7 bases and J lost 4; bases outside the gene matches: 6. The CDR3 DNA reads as TGCAGCGCGGGACTAGCGGGAGGGCCGAGCACCGGGGAGCTGTTTTTT. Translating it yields CSAGLAGGPSTGELFF.

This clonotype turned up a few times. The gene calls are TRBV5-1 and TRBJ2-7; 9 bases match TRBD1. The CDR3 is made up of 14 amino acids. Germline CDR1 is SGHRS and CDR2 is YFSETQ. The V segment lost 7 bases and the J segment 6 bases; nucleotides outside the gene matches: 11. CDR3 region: CASSPGDRVAEQYF. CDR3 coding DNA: TGCGCCAGCTCCCCCGGGGACAGGGTAGCCGAGCAGTACTTC.

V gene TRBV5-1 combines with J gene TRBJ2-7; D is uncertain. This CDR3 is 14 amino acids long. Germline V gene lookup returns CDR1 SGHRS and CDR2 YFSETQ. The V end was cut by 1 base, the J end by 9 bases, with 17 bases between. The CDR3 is CASSLLSPASGQYF. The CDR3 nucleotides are TGCGCCAGCAGCTTGCTCAGTCCCGCATCGGGGCAGTACTTC.

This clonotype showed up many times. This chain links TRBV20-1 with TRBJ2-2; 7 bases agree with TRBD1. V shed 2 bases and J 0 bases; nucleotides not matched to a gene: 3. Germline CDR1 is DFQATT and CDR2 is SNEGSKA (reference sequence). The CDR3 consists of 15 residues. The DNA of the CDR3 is TGCAGTGCTAGATGGGGGACAGCGAACACCGGGGAGCTGTTTTTT. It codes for CSARWGTANTGELFF.

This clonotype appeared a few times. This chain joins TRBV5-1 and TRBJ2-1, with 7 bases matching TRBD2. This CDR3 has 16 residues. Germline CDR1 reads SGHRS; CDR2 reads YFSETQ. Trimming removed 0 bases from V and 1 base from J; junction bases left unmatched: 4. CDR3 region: CASSLGGGGSYNEQFF. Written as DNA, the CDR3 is TGCGCCAGCAGCTTGGGGGGGGGAGGATCCTACAATGAGCAGTTCTTC.

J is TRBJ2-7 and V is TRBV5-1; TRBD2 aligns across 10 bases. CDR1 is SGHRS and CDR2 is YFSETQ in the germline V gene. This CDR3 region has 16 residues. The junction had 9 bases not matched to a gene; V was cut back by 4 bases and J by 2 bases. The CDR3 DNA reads TGCGCCAGCAGCCCCGATTCGAGCGGGAGGGCCTACGAGCAGTACTTC. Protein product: CASSPDSSGRAYEQYF. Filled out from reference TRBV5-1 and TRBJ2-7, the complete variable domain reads KAGVTQTPRYLIKTRGQQVTLSCSPISGHRSVSWYQQTPGQGLQFLFEYFSETQRNKGNFPGRFSGRQFSNSRSEMNVSTLELGDSALYLCASSPDSSGRAYEQYFGPGTRLTVT.

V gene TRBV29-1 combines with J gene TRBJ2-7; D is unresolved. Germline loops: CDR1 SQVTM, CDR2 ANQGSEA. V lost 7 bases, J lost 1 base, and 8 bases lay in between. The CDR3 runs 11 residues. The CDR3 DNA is TGCAGCGCTATCGGGTCCTACGAGCAGTACTTC. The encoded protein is CSAIGSYEQYF.

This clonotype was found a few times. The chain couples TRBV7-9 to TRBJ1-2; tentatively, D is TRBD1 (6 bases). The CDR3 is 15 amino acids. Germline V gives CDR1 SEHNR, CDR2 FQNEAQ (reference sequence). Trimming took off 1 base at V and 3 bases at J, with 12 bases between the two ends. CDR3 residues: CASSLGRGAHYGYTF. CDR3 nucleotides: TGTGCCAGCAGCTTAGGGCGGGGGGCCCACTATGGCTACACCTTC.

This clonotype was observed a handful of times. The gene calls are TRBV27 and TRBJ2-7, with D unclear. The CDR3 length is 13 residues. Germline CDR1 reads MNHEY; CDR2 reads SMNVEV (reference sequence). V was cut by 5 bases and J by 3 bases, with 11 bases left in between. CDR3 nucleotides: TGTGCCAGCAGTATACTCAAGGGCTACGAGCAGTACTTC. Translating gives CASSILKGYEQYF.

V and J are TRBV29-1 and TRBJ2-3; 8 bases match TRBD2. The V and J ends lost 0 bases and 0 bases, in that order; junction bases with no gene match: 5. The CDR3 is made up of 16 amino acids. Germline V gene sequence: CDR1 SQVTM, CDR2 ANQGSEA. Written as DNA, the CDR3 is TGCAGCGTTGAAGATCCTGCTAGCGGGAGCACAGATACGCAGTATTTT. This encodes CSVEDPASGSTDTQYF.

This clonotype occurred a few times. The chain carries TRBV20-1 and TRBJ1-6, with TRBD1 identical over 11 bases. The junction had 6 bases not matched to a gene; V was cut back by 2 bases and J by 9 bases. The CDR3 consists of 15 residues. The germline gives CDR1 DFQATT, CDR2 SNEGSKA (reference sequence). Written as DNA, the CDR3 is TGCAGTGCTAGAATATACGGGACAGGGGGTTCACCCCTCCACTTT. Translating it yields CSARIYGTGGSPLHF.

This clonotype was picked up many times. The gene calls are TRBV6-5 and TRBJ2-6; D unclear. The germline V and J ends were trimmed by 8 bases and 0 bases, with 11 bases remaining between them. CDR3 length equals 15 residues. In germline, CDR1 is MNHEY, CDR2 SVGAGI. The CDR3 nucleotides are TGTGCCAGCTCATGGGTGAACTCTGGGGCCAACGTCCTGACTTTC. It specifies CASSWVNSGANVLTF.

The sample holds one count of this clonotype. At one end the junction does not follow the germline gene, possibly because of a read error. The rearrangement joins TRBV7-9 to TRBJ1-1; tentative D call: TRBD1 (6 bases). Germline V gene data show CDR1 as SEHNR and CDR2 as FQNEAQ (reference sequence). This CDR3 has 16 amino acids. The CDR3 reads CVSSPRGRSVNTEAFF. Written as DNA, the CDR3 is TGTGTCAGCAGCCCCAGGGGACGTTCCGTGAACACTGAAGCTTTCTTT.

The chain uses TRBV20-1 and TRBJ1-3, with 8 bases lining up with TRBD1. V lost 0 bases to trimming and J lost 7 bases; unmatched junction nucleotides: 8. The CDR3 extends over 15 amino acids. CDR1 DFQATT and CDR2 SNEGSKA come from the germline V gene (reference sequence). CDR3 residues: CSAREPRTGRNTIYF. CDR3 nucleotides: TGCAGTGCTAGAGAGCCGCGGACAGGGAGGAACACCATATATTTT.